This TCR beta chain was retrieved from a study of PD-1 and CTLA-4 blockade in melanoma (dated by TCRdb to the early 2020s). Study-wide context: The study compared how PD-1 blockade and CTLA-4 blockade affected the melanoma-reactive CD8 T cell response in patients with melanoma.

The library was obtained by the immunoSEQ multiplex PCR assay. TCRdb obtained this table from immuneACCESS and retained in-frame rearrangements with V and J assigned. These tables miss some clones; where compared with another copy, unresolved V genes account for less than half of the shortfall, and the remainder is unexplained. The sample data list around 12,000 clones, and around four fifths of these were observed just once. Jointly, the top ten make up 30% to 40% of the sample. A note on this clone: Its antigen is not yet known. Per-base quality was not reported, and no clone a single base away is much larger than it.

From the cysteine through the phenylalanine, the CDR3 covers 14 amino acids. Only the CDR3 DNA stays, 42 bases, in frame from base 1. Sequences KGHDR (CDR1) and SFDVKD (CDR2) are obtained from the germline V gene. V loses 3 bases of germline sequence and J loses 4 bases, and the interval between the two ends is 9 bases. This chain joins TRBV24-1 to TRBJ1-3; too little of a D gene remains to name it. This clonotype was obtained from a human donor with melanoma. The input for sequencing was CD8+ T cells from peripheral blood, taken from a patient given anti-PD-1 treatment. CDR3 loop: CATSDPGSGNTIYF. In nucleotide form, the sequence is TGTGCCACCAGTGATCCCGGGTCGGGAAACACCATATATTTT.